This entry lists 20 T cell receptor beta chains sequenced from one sample in a study of shared clonotypes between healthy human individuals (dated by TCRdb to about 2020). Library preparation employed the immunoSEQ multiplex PCR assay. This is the immuneACCESS table as TCRdb keeps it, with only in-frame sequences that have V and J called. A part of the clones is gone; compared with another copy, unresolved V genes explain less than half, and the rest is unexplained. This sample comprises a few million clones, more than 85% of them detected only once. 0.39% of the sample goes to the ten largest clones. The sequencing input was naive CD4+ T cells from PBMCs. What the cell subset or site label conveys for this sample: CD45RA+ positively selected. All receptors derive from a man aged 18 to 29 in good health. Some clones in this sample may be carry-over from other donors' samples.

CDR3 protein: CSPRTGDEQYF. Here the CDR3 DNA reads TGCAGCCCGAGGACTGGGGATGAGCAGTACTTC. This chain connects TRBV20-1 to TRBJ2-7; D possibly corresponds to TRBD2 (5 bases). Per the germline V gene, CDR1 is DFQATT and CDR2 is SNEGSKA (reference sequence). There are 11 residues in the CDR3.

This clone was seen a single time. The rearrangement uses TRBV18 and TRBJ1-6; unclear D gene. Germline-derived CDR1 and CDR2 are KGHSH and LQKENI. There are 15 residues in the CDR3. The germline V and J ends were trimmed by 1 base and 8 bases, with 12 bases remaining between them. CDR3 bases: TGTGCCAGCTCACCACAATACGGGTCGGATTCACCCCTCCACTTT. Protein: CASSPQYGSDSPLHF.

The CDR3 is CASNKAGTANTGELFF. The DNA of the CDR3 is TGTGCCAGCAATAAAGCCGGGACAGCGAACACCGGGGAGCTGTTTTTT. The chain uses TRBV6-1 and TRBJ2-2, with 7 bases lining up with TRBD1. Trimming removed 7 bases from V and 0 bases from J; junction bases left unmatched: 8. The CDR3 contains 16 residues. Germline CDR1 and CDR2: MNHNS and SASEGT.

J is TRBJ2-7 and V is TRBV2; no reliable D call. V was shortened by 2 bases and J by 5 bases, with 16 bases between the two germline ends. CDR3 length equals 15 residues. Germline CDR1 SNHLY, CDR2 FYNNEI. CDR3 sequence (DNA): TGTGCCAGCAGTGAATGGCTCACTACCCCCAACGAGCAGTACTTC. It codes for CASSEWLTTPNEQYF.

J is TRBJ2-5 and V is TRBV7-2, with 9 bases lining up with TRBD2. Looked up from germline, CDR1 is SGHTA and CDR2 is FQGNSA. This CDR3 contains 16 residues. Trimming cost V 2 bases and J 2 bases; bases outside gene matches: 6. CDR3 sequence (DNA): TGTGCCAGCAGCTTATTCGGAGCGGGGGGACAAGAGACCCAGTACTTC. Amino acid sequence: CASSLFGAGGQETQYF.

This CDR3 reads CASSPLAGGPGELFF. In DNA form, the CDR3 reads TGTGCCAGCAGCCCTTTGGCCGGGGGGCCCGGGGAGCTGTTTTTT. The rearrangement uses TRBV6-1 and TRBJ2-2; tentatively, D is TRBD2 (7 bases). Trimming pared 6 bases from V and 6 bases from J, leaving 17 bases between. The CDR3 loop spans 15 amino acids. Germline lookup yields CDR1 MNHNS and CDR2 SASEGT.

The J gene is TRBJ2-7, the V gene TRBV5-6; no definite D call. Trimming took 4 bases from V and 1 from J, leaving 12 bases between them. The CDR3 length is 14 residues. CDR1 is SGHDT, CDR2 YYEEEE, per germline. The CDR3 loop reads CASSRLDGSYEQYF. DNA for the CDR3: TGTGCCAGCAGCCGACTTGACGGGTCCTACGAGCAGTACTTC.

The genes are TRBV6-5 and TRBJ1-3; D unclear. The V end was cut by 0 bases, the J end by 4 bases, with 10 bases between. Germline CDR1 MNHEY, CDR2 SVGAGI. This CDR3 is 15 amino acids long. Here the CDR3 reads CASSYSWRAGNTIYF. CDR3 bases: TGTGCCAGCAGTTACTCGTGGAGGGCGGGAAACACCATATATTTT.

There are a few counts of this clone. The rearrangement links TRBV27 to TRBJ1-4; D is possibly TRBD1 (6 bases). V lost 5 bases to trimming and J lost 6 bases, with 13 bases between them. This CDR3 is built from 14 residues. Per germline, CDR1 MNHEY and CDR2 SMNVEV (reference sequence). CDR3 DNA: TGTGCCAGCAGTGCAACAGGGATTTATGAAAAACTGTTTTTT. This gives the protein CASSATGIYEKLFF.

The genes are TRBV6-5 and TRBJ1-2, with a tentative D call TRBD1 (5 bases). The germline V gene encodes CDR1 MNHEY and CDR2 SVGAGI. With 5 bases removed from V and 7 bases from J, the gap between germline ends came to 14 bases. This CDR3 is built from 13 residues. Here the CDR3 reads CASSGPTRGGYTF. The CDR3 DNA is TGTGCCAGCAGTGGACCAACAAGGGGTGGCTACACCTTC.

J is TRBJ2-2 and V is TRBV11-2; 10 nucleotides match TRBD1. The CDR3 has 15 residues. V gave up 3 bases and J gave up 4 bases; unmatched junction bases: 2. Germline assignment: CDR1 SGHAT and CDR2 FQNNGV. CDR3 protein: CASSLDRGGTGELFF. CDR3 nucleotide sequence: TGTGCCAGCAGCTTGGACAGGGGGGGCACCGGGGAGCTGTTTTTT.

As concerns this clone: Other DNA sequences of this sample code for an identical CDR3. The chain couples TRBV28 to TRBJ1-4, with TRBD1 matching over 10 bases. The germline V gene has CDR1 MDHEN and CDR2 SYDVKM. Trimming cost V 2 bases and J 7 bases; bases outside gene matches: 1. The CDR3 contains 14 residues. Here the CDR3 DNA reads TGTGCCAGCAGTTTAGGACAGGGGGGTGAAAAACTGTTTTTT. Amino acids: CASSLGQGGEKLFF.

V and J are TRBV28 and TRBJ1-3; possible D gene TRBD1, 5 bases. CDR1 is MDHEN and CDR2 is SYDVKM in the germline V gene. V was shortened by 5 bases and J by 2 bases, with 13 bases between the two germline ends. CDR3 length: 15 residues. The DNA for the CDR3 is TGTGCCAGCAGTCAACCCCAGGGAACTGGAAACACCATATATTTT. It translates to CASSQPQGTGNTIYF.

The chain links TRBV5-4 to TRBJ2-7, with TRBD1 matching over 7 bases. The CDR3 loop spans 15 amino acids. The germline V gene has CDR1 SGHNT and CDR2 YYREEE (reference sequence). Germline trimming cut 3 bases from V and 2 bases from J; bases unmatched to any gene: 8. The CDR3 DNA is TGTGCCAGCAGCTACACAGGGGCCACTCCCTACGAGCAGTACTTC. This gives the protein CASSYTGATPYEQYF.

About this clone itself: Other DNA sequences in this sample translate to the same CDR3. V usage is TRBV5-1 and J usage is TRBJ1-4; a possible D gene is TRBD1 (5 bases). CDR3 size: 15 residues. Germline loops: CDR1 SGHRS, CDR2 YFSETQ. V dropped 0 bases and J dropped 4 bases, with 10 bases sitting between them. CDR3 in amino acids: CASSLAGTGNEKLFF. CDR3 nucleotides: TGCGCCAGCAGCTTGGCCGGGACCGGTAATGAAAAACTGTTTTTT.

The rearrangement joins TRBV5-1 to TRBJ1-1; 11 nucleotides line up with TRBD1. CDR3 length equals 14 residues. Trimming took 0 bases from V and 10 from J; bases not matched to a gene: 5. The V gene's germline CDR1 is SGHRS and CDR2 YFSETQ. CDR3 DNA: TGCGCCAGCAGCTTGGGGACAGGGGGCTATCTAGCTTTCTTT. It specifies CASSLGTGGYLAFF.

In this sample, this clone turned up once. Other DNA sequences in this sample translate to the same CDR3. The chain joins TRBV28 to TRBJ1-2; D unclear. The CDR3 is made up of 13 amino acids. The germline V gene encodes CDR1 MDHEN and CDR2 SYDVKM. The V and J ends lost 3 bases and 5 bases respectively, with 10 bases between them. CDR3 protein: CASSLRAAYGYTF. CDR3 nucleotides: TGTGCCAGCAGTTTGCGGGCGGCGTATGGCTACACCTTC.

V is TRBV11-2 and J is TRBJ1-2; 7 bases match TRBD1. V shed 4 bases, J shed 1 base, and the junction held 6 bases outside the gene matches. The CDR3 spans 15 residues. Germline V gene sequence: CDR1 SGHAT, CDR2 FQNNGV. Here the CDR3 reads CASSSLRGDNYGYTF. CDR3 bases: TGTGCCAGCAGCTCACTCAGGGGGGATAACTATGGCTACACCTTC.

The J gene is TRBJ2-7, the V gene TRBV4-1; D might be TRBD1 (6 bases). The CDR3 sequence is 14 residues long. V gave up 2 bases and J gave up 6 bases, with 14 bases separating them. The germline V gene has CDR1 MGHRA and CDR2 YSYEKL. CDR3 region: CASSQPDRGSEQYF. CDR3 coding DNA: TGCGCCAGCAGCCAACCGGACAGAGGGAGCGAGCAGTACTTC.

The chain employs TRBV18 and TRBJ2-4; TRBD2 matches 14 bases. This CDR3 is 17 amino acids long. Germline V CDR1 and CDR2: KGHSH, LQKENI. V lost 4 bases, J lost 6 bases, and 8 bases stayed unmatched. The CDR3 DNA is TGTGCCAGCTCACGCGGGACTAGCGGGAGTTTGGGAAACATTCAGTACTTC. It encodes CASSRGTSGSLGNIQYF.